This T cell receptor (beta chain) was recovered during a study of beta chain features in type 1 diabetes. Looking at the study overall: Sorted cells examined across all samples numbered 85 million to 130 million. Study outcomes and limitations: People with Type 1 diabetes carried modestly yet significantly shorter TCRB CDR3s in all four CD4+ subsets. Naive, central memory and regulatory TCRB repertoires appeared more similar among patients than healthy donors. VDJ junctions sequenced from type 1 diabetes patients showed fewer insertions and more deletions.

Sequenced material consisted of expressed TCRB transcripts (all of the isolated RNA was reverse transcribed). The table came from immunoSEQ multiplex PCR; TCRdb's copy has only in-frame clones and leaves some out. The data contain around 260,000 clones, roughly 24% of them seen just once; the ten biggest clones take up about 0.011%. Germline-derived CDR1 and CDR2 are MDHEN and SYDVKM. The length of the CDR3 is 15 residues. V was cut by 6 bases and J by 0 bases, with 12 bases left in between. As regards this clone: Its antigen is not identified.

Sequencing was carried out using naive CD4+ T cells from blood. This chain uses TRBV28 with TRBJ1-5; D gene uncertain. The origin of this receptor is a woman in her 30s with type 1 diabetes. The CDR3 nucleotides read TGTGCCAGCAGACTGGGCCTTTATAGCAATCAGCCCCAGCATTTT. Translation: CASRLGLYSNQPQHF. Based on the CDR3 plus reference TRBV28 and TRBJ1-5, the full variable domain is DVKVTQSSRYLVKRTGEKVFLECVQDMDHENMFWYRQDPGLGLRLIYFSYDVKMKEKGDIPEGYSVSREKKERFSLILESASTNQTSMYLCASRLGLYSNQPQHFGDGTRLSIL.